These T cell receptor beta chains were read from a single sample in a study of cytomegalovirus exposure and HLA in healthy donors. Assay used: immunoSEQ multiplex PCR; TCRdb lists only in-frame clones, some missing. The sample lists a few hundred thousand clones, around 90% seen once, with approximately 1.5% in the top ten. Material for sequencing was PBMCs. The receptors stem from a girl aged 2-10 years in good health and CMV-seronegative. The CDR3 runs from the conserved cysteine through the conserved F or W. Fields, in order: J gene, D gene, clone size, V gene, CDR3 DNA, CDR3 protein. The D gene is left open where the match is weak. For some rows the clone size is stated as once, few or many, or as a class when expanded; others skip it.

J: TRBJ2-7
D: TRBD1
size: once
V: TRBV6-5
DNA: TGTGCCAGCAGTTACGGATCCCCAGGGGGCTGGGGCGAGCAGTACTTC
CDR3: CASSYGSPGGWGEQYF

J: TRBJ1-2
D: TRBD1
size: -
V: TRBV11-2
DNA: TGTGCCAGCAGCCCAGGACAGGAGAACTATGGCTACACCTTC
CDR3: CASSPGQENYGYTF

J: TRBJ1-3
D: -
size: -
V: TRBV5-1
DNA: TGCGCCAGCAGCTTGGAGACGGGGAGCTCTGGAAACACCATATATTTT
CDR3: CASSLETGSSGNTIYF

J: TRBJ2-6
D: TRBD2
size: -
V: TRBV5-1
DNA: TGCGCCAGCAGCTTGGGGCTAGCGGGGGGGCTAGCTGGGGCCAACGTCCTGACTTTC
CDR3: CASSLGLAGGLAGANVLTF

J: TRBJ1-2
D: -
size: -
V: TRBV2
DNA: TGTGCCAGCAGTGAAGGGCGCAGGGTGAACTATGGCTACACCTTC
CDR3: CASSEGRRVNYGYTF

J: TRBJ2-5
D: -
size: -
V: TRBV2
DNA: TGTGCCACCTCCCGCGGACAAGAGACCCAGTACTTC
CDR3: CATSRGQETQYF

J: TRBJ1-1
D: -
size: -
V: TRBV10-1
DNA: TGCGCCAGCTGCCAGGGGTGGAACACTGAAGCTTTCTTT
CDR3: CASCQGWNTEAFF

J: TRBJ1-4
D: -
size: -
V: TRBV6-5
DNA: TGTGCCAGCACTCTGAACAGGATTCTTGGAAAACTGTTTTTT
CDR3: CASTLNRILGKLFF

J: TRBJ1-6
D: -
size: -
V: TRBV5-1
DNA: TGCGCCAGCAGCTTGGGCGTCGACTATAATTCACCCCTCCACTTT
CDR3: CASSLGVDYNSPLHF

J: TRBJ2-1
D: -
size: -
V: TRBV2
DNA: TGTGCCAGCAGTGAAGTGGGACACCCTGCCCTGGATAATGAGCAGTTCTTC
CDR3: CASSEVGHPALDNEQFF

J: TRBJ1-1
D: -
size: -
V: TRBV29-1
DNA: TGCAGCGTTTACGGGACTCAGGCGGCGGCTTTCTTT
CDR3: CSVYGTQAAAFF

J: TRBJ2-1
D: -
size: -
V: TRBV10-3
DNA: TGTGCCACAAAACCAGCGGATGTCGGCAATGAGCAGTTCTTC
CDR3: CATKPADVGNEQFF

J: TRBJ2-3
D: -
size: -
V: TRBV7-8
DNA: TGTGCCAGCAGCTTAATAGGAGGCCTTAGCACAGATACGCAGTATTTT
CDR3: CASSLIGGLSTDTQYF

J: TRBJ2-5
D: TRBD2
size: -
V: TRBV30
DNA: TGTGCCTGGAGTCCCCTAGCGGAGCAAGAGACCCAGTACTTC
CDR3: CAWSPLAEQETQYF

J: TRBJ2-2
D: TRBD1
size: -
V: TRBV30
DNA: TGTGCCTGGAGCGACGGGGCAGGGGGCTTCGGGGAGCTGTTTTTT
CDR3: CAWSDGAGGFGELFF

J: TRBJ2-1
D: TRBD2
size: -
V: TRBV10-3
DNA: TGTGCCATCAGTGAGTCTCCAGCGGGGGGGGACAATGAGCAGTTCTTC
CDR3: CAISESPAGGDNEQFF

J: TRBJ1-5
D: -
size: -
V: TRBV19
DNA: TGTGCCAGTAGTAATCGGCAGGTCAATCAGCCCCAGCATTTT
CDR3: CASSNRQVNQPQHF

J: TRBJ1-6
D: -
size: -
V: TRBV5-1
DNA: TGCGCCAGCAGTTCCTACGGGGTTCCCTCACCCCTCCACTTT
CDR3: CASSSYGVPSPLHF

J: TRBJ2-1
D: -
size: -
V: TRBV27
DNA: TGTGCCAGCAGTTCTATACACAATGAGCAGTTCTTC
CDR3: CASSSIHNEQFF

J: TRBJ1-4
D: -
size: once
V: TRBV29-1
DNA: TGCAGCGTGGGCTATAATGAAAAACTGTTTTTT
CDR3: CSVGYNEKLFF

J: TRBJ2-5
D: TRBD2
size: -
V: TRBV30
DNA: TGTGCCTGGAACCTAGCGGGGCAGGAGACCCAGTACTTC
CDR3: CAWNLAGQETQYF

J: TRBJ2-7
D: -
size: -
V: TRBV5-1
DNA: TGCGCCAGCAGCTTCTCAGACAACACCGAGCAGTACTTC
CDR3: CASSFSDNTEQYF

J: TRBJ1-5
D: -
size: -
V: TRBV27
DNA: TGTGCCAGCAGCCCCTTGGGCAGCAATCAGCCCCAGCATTTT
CDR3: CASSPLGSNQPQHF

J: TRBJ1-1
D: -
size: -
V: TRBV7-9
DNA: TGTGCCAGCAGCTCTAGCTGGAGGGACCGAGAAGCTTTCTTT
CDR3: CASSSSWRDREAFF

J: TRBJ1-1
D: TRBD1
size: -
V: TRBV6-1
DNA: TGTGCCAGCAGTGAATCTATCGGGACAGGGGCCATGTGGAACACTGAAGCTTTCTTT
CDR3: CASSESIGTGAMWNTEAFF

J: TRBJ1-2
D: -
size: -
V: TRBV15
DNA: TGTGCCACCAGCCCCTACAGGGACGCCTATGGCTACACCTTC
CDR3: CATSPYRDAYGYTF

J: TRBJ2-5
D: TRBD2
size: -
V: TRBV5-8
DNA: TGTGCCAGCAGCTTGGTTCCGCTAGCGGGGGTGGAGACCCAGTACTTC
CDR3: CASSLVPLAGVETQYF

J: TRBJ1-4
D: TRBD1
size: -
V: TRBV6-5
DNA: TGTGCCAGCAGTTACTCGGGACAGGGGGATTTTGAAAAACTGTTTTTT
CDR3: CASSYSGQGDFEKLFF

J: TRBJ2-2
D: -
size: -
V: TRBV10-3
DNA: TGTGCCATCCGCGGCGGCCCCTCCGGGGAGCTGTTTTTT
CDR3: CAIRGGPSGELFF

J: TRBJ1-5
D: -
size: -
V: TRBV5-1
DNA: TGCGCCAGCAGCTTGGAAGGGGCGCGTGGTCAGCCCCAGCATTTT
CDR3: CASSLEGARGQPQHF

J: TRBJ1-5
D: -
size: -
V: TRBV7-2
DNA: TGTGCCAGCAGCCCTTATAATCAGCCCCAGCATTTT
CDR3: CASSPYNQPQHF

J: TRBJ1-4
D: TRBD1
size: -
V: TRBV5-8
DNA: TGTGCCAGCAGCTTGTGGCAGGGGGGTTCAACTAATGAAAAACTGTTTTTT
CDR3: CASSLWQGGSTNEKLFF

J: TRBJ2-2
D: -
size: -
V: TRBV11-2
DNA: TGTGCCAGCAGCTTAGCTGCGGGGAAGGACACCGGGGAGCTGTTTTTT
CDR3: CASSLAAGKDTGELFF

J: TRBJ2-5
D: TRBD2
size: -
V: TRBV5-6
DNA: TGTGCCAGCAGCTATCTCGGACTAGGCCAAGAGACCCAGTACTTC
CDR3: CASSYLGLGQETQYF

J: TRBJ2-7
D: TRBD2
size: once
V: TRBV29-1
DNA: TGCAGCGTTGAAGTCCTTCCTAGCGGGGGGATGTACGAGCAGTACTTC
CDR3: CSVEVLPSGGMYEQYF

J: TRBJ2-1
D: TRBD1
size: -
V: TRBV6-1
DNA: TGTGCCAGCAGTGGAGGACAGGGGGTCATCTACAATGAGCAGTTCTTC
CDR3: CASSGGQGVIYNEQFF

J: TRBJ1-5
D: -
size: once
V: TRBV13
DNA: TGTGCCAGCAGCCTCGGAAAGACAGAGTATCAGCCCCAGCATTTT
CDR3: CASSLGKTEYQPQHF

J: TRBJ1-5
D: TRBD1
size: -
V: TRBV6-1
DNA: TGTGCCAGCAGTGCCCCGGGTAGGGGGCCTTATAGCAATCAGCCCCAGCATTTT
CDR3: CASSAPGRGPYSNQPQHF

J: TRBJ1-2
D: TRBD1
size: -
V: TRBV14
DNA: TGTGCCAGCAGCCCGCGGACAGGGGATGGCTACACCTTC
CDR3: CASSPRTGDGYTF

J: TRBJ2-5
D: -
size: few
V: TRBV15
DNA: TGTGCCACCAGCAGAGGAGGTCCAGATCAAGAGACCCAGTACTTC
CDR3: CATSRGGPDQETQYF

J: TRBJ1-2
D: TRBD1
size: -
V: TRBV6-5
DNA: TGTGCCAGCAGTACCGACAGGGGTCCCTATGGCTACACCTTC
CDR3: CASSTDRGPYGYTF

J: TRBJ2-7
D: TRBD2
size: once
V: TRBV11-2
DNA: TGTGCCAGCAGCCCGGGGGCTAGCGGGAGCAACGAGCAGTACTTC
CDR3: CASSPGASGSNEQYF

J: TRBJ2-5
D: -
size: -
V: TRBV30
DNA: TGTGCCTGGAGTGTAGCAGTAGCTTTCCCAGAGACCCAGTACTTC
CDR3: CAWSVAVAFPETQYF

J: TRBJ1-1
D: -
size: -
V: TRBV6-1
DNA: TGTGCCAGCAGTGAGGGAGCTACCTGGGACACTGAAGCTTTCTTT
CDR3: CASSEGATWDTEAFF

J: TRBJ1-1
D: TRBD1
size: -
V: TRBV27
DNA: TGTGCCAGCAGTTTTGGCAGGGGGTACACTGAAGCTTTCTTT
CDR3: CASSFGRGYTEAFF

J: TRBJ2-7
D: TRBD2
size: -
V: TRBV2
DNA: TGTGCCAGCAGGCGGCTAGCGGGGGGGCTAGGGTACGAGCAGTACTTC
CDR3: CASRRLAGGLGYEQYF

J: TRBJ2-1
D: TRBD2
size: once
V: TRBV10-1
DNA: TGCGCCAGCAGTGAGGCTAGCGGGATCGGGCCCTACAATGAGCAGTTCTTC
CDR3: CASSEASGIGPYNEQFF

J: TRBJ2-3
D: -
size: -
V: TRBV2
DNA: TGTGCCAGCAATCCCACCCGGGGTAGCGGCACAGATACGCAGTATTTT
CDR3: CASNPTRGSGTDTQYF

J: TRBJ1-4
D: -
size: -
V: TRBV7-9
DNA: TGTGCCAGCAGCTCTGGACTTAAGGTTAATGAAAAACTGTTTTTT
CDR3: CASSSGLKVNEKLFF

J: TRBJ2-2
D: TRBD1
size: once
V: TRBV13
DNA: TGTGCCAGCCAGACCCGGGACAGGGGGCCCTGGGACACCGGGGAGCTGTTTTTT
CDR3: CASQTRDRGPWDTGELFF

J: TRBJ2-3
D: -
size: once
V: TRBV9
DNA: TGTGCCAGCAGCGTCAACATGGGGCGGCCTGGCACAGATACGCAGTATTTT
CDR3: CASSVNMGRPGTDTQYF

J: TRBJ2-2
D: -
size: -
V: TRBV30
DNA: TGTGCCTGGAGGCAGACACCCGGGGAGCTGTTTTTT
CDR3: CAWRQTPGELFF

J: TRBJ2-3
D: TRBD2
size: -
V: TRBV27
DNA: TGTGCCAGCAGTCTCGGGAGGGTGCAGGATACGCAGTATTTT
CDR3: CASSLGRVQDTQYF

J: TRBJ2-5
D: TRBD2
size: -
V: TRBV29-1
DNA: TGCAGCGTAGTTGGGACTAAACAAGAGACCCAGTACTTC
CDR3: CSVVGTKQETQYF

J: TRBJ1-1
D: -
size: -
V: TRBV19
DNA: TGTGCCATTCCGGGTACTGAAGCTTTCTTT
CDR3: CAIPGTEAFF

J: TRBJ1-1
D: TRBD1
size: -
V: TRBV29-1
DNA: TGCAGCGTCCGTCAGGGGGGACGGGCTGAAGCTTTCTTT
CDR3: CSVRQGGRAEAFF

J: TRBJ1-5
D: -
size: -
V: TRBV7-9
DNA: TGTGCCAGCAGCGGCCCCAATCAGCCCCAGCATTTT
CDR3: CASSGPNQPQHF

J: TRBJ2-7
D: TRBD1
size: -
V: TRBV5-1
DNA: TGCGCCAGCAGCTTGGCAGGGACAGGAGTCTACGAGCAGTACTTC
CDR3: CASSLAGTGVYEQYF

J: TRBJ2-3
D: TRBD2
size: -
V: TRBV5-1
DNA: TGCGCCAGCAGCCCCTGGGGGGGAGTGGGGACAGATACGCAGTATTTT
CDR3: CASSPWGGVGTDTQYF